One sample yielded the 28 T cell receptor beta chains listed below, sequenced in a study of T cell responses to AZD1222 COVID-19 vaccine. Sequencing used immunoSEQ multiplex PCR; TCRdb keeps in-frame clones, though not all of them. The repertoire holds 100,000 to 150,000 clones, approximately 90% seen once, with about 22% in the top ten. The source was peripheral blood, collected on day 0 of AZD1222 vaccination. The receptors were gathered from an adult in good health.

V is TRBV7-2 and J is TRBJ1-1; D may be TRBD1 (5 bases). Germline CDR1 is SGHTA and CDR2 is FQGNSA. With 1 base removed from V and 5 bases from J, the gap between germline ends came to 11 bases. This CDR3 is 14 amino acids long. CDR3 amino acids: CASSLVPGITEAFF. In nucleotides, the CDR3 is TGTGCCAGCAGCTTAGTTCCAGGGATAACTGAAGCTTTCTTT.

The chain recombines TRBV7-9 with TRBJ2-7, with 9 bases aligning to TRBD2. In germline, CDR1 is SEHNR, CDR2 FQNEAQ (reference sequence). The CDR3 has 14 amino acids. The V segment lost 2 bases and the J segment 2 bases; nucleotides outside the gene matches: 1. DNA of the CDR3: TGTGCCAGCAGCTTAAGCGGGGGGACCTACGAGCAGTACTTC. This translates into CASSLSGGTYEQYF.

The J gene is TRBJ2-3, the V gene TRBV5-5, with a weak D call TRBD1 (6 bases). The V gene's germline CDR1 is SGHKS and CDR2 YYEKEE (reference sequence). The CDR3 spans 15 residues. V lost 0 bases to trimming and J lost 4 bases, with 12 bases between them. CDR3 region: CASSLDGQGSDTQYF. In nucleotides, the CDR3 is TGTGCCAGCAGCTTGGATGGCCAGGGGTCAGATACGCAGTATTTT.

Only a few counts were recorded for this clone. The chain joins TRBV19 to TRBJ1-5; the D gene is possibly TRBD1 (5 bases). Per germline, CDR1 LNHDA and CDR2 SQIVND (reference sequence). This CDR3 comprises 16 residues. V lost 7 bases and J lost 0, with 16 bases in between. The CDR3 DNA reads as TGTGCCAGTATTATGACAGAAGCTTATAGCAATCAGCCCCAGCATTTT. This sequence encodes CASIMTEAYSNQPQHF.

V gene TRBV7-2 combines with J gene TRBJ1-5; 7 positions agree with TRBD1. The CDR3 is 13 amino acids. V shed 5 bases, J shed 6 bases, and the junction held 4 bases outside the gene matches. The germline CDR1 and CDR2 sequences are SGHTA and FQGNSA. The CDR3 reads CASSTTGLQPQHF. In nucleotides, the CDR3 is TGTGCCAGCAGCACGACAGGGCTTCAGCCCCAGCATTTT.

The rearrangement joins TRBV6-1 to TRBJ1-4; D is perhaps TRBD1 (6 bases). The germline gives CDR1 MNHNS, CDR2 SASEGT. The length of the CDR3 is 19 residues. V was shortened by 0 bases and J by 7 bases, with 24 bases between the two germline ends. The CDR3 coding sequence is TGTGCCAGCAGTGAAGCGCTTCTAGGGGCAGGGGTTCGGTTTGAAAAACTGTTTTTT. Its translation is CASSEALLGAGVRFEKLFF.

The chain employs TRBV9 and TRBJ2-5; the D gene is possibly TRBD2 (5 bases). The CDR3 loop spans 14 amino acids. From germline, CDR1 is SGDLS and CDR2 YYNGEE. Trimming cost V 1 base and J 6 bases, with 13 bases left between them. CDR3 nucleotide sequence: TGTGCCAGCAGCGTAAGCGGATTTCAGCAGACCCAGTACTTC. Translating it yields CASSVSGFQQTQYF.

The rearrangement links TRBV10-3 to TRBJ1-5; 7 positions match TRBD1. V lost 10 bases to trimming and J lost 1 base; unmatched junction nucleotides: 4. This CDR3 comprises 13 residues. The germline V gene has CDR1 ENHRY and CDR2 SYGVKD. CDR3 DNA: TGTGCCACGAAACAGGGGAGCAATCAGCCCCAGCATTTT. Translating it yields CATKQGSNQPQHF.

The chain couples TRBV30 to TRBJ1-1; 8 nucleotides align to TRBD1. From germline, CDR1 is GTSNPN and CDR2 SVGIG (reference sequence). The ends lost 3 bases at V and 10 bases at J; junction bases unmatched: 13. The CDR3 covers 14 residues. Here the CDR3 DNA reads TGTGCCTGGAGAGAGACAGGGGCCACGATACTAGCTTTCTTT. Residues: CAWRETGATILAFF.

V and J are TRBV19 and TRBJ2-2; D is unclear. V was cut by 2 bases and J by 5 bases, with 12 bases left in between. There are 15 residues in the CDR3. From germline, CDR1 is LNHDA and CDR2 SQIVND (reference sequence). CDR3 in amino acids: CASSISPLKTGELFF. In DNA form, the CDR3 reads TGTGCCAGTAGTATAAGTCCCCTAAAGACCGGGGAGCTGTTTTTT.

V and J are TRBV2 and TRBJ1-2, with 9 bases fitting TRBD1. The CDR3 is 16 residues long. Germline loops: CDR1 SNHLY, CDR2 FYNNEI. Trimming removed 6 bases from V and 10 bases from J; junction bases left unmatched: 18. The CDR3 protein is CASREFASGTGTDYTF. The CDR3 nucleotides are TGTGCCAGCAGGGAGTTTGCATCCGGGACAGGGACTGACTACACCTTC.

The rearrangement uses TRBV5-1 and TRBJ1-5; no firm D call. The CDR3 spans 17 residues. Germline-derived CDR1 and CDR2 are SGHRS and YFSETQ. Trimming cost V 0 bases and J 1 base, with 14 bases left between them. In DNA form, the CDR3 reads TGCGCCAGCAGCTTGGAAAGGGTCCCCGAGAGCAATCAGCCCCAGCATTTT. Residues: CASSLERVPESNQPQHF.

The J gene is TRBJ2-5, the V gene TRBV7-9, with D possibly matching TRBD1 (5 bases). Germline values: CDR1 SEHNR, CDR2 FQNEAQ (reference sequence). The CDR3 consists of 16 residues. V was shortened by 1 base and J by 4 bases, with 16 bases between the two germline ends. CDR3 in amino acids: CASSLGGTKGAETQYF. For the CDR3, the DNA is TGTGCCAGCAGCTTAGGGGGCACAAAGGGTGCAGAGACCCAGTACTTC.

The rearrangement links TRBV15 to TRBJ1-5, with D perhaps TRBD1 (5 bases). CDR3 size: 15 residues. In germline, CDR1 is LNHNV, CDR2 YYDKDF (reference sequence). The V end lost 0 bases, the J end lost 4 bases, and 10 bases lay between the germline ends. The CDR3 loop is CATSRDGGGNQPQHF. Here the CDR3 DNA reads TGTGCCACCAGCAGAGATGGGGGAGGGAATCAGCCCCAGCATTTT.

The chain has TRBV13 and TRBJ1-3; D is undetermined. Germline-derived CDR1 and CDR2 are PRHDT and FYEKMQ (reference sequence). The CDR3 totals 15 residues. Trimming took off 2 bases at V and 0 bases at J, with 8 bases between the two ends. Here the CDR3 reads CASSLRQLSGNTIYF. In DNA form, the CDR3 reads TGTGCCAGCAGCTTACGGCAGCTCTCTGGAAACACCATATATTTT.

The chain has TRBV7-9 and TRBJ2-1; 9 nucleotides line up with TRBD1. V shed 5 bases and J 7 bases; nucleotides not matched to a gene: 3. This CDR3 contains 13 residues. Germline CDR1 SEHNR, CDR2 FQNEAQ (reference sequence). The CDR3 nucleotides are TGTGCCAGCAGCCCAGACAGGGGGAATGAGCAGTTCTTC. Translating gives CASSPDRGNEQFF.

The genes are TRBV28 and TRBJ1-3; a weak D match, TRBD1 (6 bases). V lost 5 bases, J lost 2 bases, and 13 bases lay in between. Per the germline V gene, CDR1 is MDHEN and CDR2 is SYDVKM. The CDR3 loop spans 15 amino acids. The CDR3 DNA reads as TGTGCCAGCAGTCGGTGGGGGACACCTGGAAACACCATATATTTT. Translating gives CASSRWGTPGNTIYF.

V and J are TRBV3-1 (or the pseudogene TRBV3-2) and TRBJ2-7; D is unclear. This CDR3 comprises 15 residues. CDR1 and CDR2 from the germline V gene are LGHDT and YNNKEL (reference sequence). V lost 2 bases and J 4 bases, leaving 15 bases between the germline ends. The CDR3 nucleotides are TGTGCCAGCAGCCAACAAGGTAGGCGGTTTTACGAGCAGTACTTC. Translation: CASSQQGRRFYEQYF.

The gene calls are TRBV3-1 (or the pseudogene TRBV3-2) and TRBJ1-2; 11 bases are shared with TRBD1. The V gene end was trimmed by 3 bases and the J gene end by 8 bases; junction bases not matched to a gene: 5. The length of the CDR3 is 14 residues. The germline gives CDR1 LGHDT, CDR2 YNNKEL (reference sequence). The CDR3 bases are TGTGCCAGCAGCCATGAGGACAGGGGGCGAGGCTACACCTTC. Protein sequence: CASSHEDRGRGYTF.

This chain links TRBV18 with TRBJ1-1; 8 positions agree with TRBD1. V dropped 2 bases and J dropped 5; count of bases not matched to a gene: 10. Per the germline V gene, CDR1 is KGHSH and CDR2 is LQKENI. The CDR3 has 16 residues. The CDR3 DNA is TGTGCCAGCTCACCATTTGGGGCAGGGGGCGCGACTGAAGCTTTCTTT. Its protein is CASSPFGAGGATEAFF.

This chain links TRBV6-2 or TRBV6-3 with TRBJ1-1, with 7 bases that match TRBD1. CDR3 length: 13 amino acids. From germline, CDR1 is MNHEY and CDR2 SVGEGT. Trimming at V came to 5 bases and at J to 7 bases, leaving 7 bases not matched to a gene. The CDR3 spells CASSRPGQREAFF. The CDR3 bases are TGTGCCAGCAGTCGGCCGGGACAGCGTGAAGCTTTCTTT.

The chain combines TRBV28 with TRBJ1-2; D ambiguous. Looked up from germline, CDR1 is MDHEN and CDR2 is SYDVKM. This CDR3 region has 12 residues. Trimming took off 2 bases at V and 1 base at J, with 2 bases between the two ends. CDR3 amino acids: CASSLNNYGYTF. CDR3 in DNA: TGTGCCAGCAGTTTAAATAACTATGGCTACACCTTC.

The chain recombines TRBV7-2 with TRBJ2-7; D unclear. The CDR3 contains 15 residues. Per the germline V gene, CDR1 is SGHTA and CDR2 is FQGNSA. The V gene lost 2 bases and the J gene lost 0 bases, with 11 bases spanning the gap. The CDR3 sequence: CASSLSDFSSYEQYF. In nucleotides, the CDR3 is TGTGCCAGCAGCTTAAGTGACTTTTCCTCCTACGAGCAGTACTTC.

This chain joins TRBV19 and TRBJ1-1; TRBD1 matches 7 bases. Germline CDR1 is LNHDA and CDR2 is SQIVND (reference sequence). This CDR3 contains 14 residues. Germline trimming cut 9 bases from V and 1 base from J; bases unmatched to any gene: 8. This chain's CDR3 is CASTPGDRNTEAFF. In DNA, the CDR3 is TGTGCCAGCACGCCGGGGGACAGGAACACTGAAGCTTTCTTT.

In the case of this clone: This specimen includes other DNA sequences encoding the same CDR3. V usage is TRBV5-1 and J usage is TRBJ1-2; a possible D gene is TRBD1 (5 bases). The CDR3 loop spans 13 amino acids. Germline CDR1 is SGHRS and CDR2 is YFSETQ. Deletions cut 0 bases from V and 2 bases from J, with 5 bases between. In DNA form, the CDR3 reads TGCGCCAGCAGCTTGGGGGGGAACTATGGCTACACCTTC. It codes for CASSLGGNYGYTF.

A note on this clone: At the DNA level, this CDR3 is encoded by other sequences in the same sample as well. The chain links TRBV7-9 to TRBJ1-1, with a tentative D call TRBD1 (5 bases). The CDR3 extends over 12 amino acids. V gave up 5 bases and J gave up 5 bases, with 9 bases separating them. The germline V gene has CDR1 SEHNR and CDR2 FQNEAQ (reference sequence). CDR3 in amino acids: CASSPGGTEAFF. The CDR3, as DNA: TGTGCCAGCAGCCCCGGGGGAACTGAAGCTTTCTTT.

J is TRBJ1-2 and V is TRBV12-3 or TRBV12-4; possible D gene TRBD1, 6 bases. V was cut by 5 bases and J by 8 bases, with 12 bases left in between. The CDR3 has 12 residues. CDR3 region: CASSPYREGYTF. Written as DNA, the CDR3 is TGTGCCAGCAGTCCCTACAGGGAGGGCTACACCTTC.

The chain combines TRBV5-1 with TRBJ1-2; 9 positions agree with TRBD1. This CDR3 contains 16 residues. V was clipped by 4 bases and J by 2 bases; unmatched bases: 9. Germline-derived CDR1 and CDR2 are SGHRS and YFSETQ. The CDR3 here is CASSHMNRGRNYGYTF. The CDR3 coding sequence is TGCGCCAGCAGCCACATGAACAGGGGGCGGAACTATGGCTACACCTTC. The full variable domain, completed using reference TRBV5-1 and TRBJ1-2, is KAGVTQTPRYLIKTRGQQVTLSCSPISGHRSVSWYQQTPGQGLQFLFEYFSETQRNKGNFPGRFSGRQFSNSRSEMNVSTLELGDSALYLCASSHMNRGRNYGYTFGSGTRLTVV.